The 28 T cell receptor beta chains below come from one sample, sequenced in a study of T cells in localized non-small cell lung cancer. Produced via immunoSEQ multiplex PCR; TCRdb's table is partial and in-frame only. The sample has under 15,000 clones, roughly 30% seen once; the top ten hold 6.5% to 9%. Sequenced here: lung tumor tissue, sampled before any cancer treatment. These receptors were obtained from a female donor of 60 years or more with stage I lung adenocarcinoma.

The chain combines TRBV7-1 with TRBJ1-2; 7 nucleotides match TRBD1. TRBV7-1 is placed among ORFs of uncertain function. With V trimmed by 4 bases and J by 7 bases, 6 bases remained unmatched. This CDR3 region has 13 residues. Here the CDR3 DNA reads TGTGCCAGCAGCTTAGACAGGGCCTCTGGCTACACCTTC. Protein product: CASSLDRASGYTF.

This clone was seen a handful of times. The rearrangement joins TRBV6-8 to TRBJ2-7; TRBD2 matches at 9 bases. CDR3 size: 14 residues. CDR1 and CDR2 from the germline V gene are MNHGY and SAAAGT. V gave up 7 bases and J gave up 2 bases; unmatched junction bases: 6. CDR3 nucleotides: TGTGCCAGCAATAACCCTAGCGGGACCTACGAGCAGTACTTC. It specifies CASNNPSGTYEQYF.

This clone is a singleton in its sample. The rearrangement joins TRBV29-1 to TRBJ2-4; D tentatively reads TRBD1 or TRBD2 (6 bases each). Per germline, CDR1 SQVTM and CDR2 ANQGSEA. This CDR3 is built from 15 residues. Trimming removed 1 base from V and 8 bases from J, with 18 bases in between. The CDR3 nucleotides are TGCAGCGTTGAAGTTTCTAGGGGGGCCGGGGACATTCAGTACTTC. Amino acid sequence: CSVEVSRGAGDIQYF.

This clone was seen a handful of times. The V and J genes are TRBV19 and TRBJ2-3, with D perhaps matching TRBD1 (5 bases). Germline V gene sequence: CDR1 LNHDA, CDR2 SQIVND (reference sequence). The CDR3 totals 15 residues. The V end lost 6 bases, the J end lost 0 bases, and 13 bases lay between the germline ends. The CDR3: CASSPQGISTDTQYF. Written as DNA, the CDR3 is TGTGCCAGTAGCCCGCAGGGAATAAGCACAGATACGCAGTATTTT.

The CDR3 DNA is TGTGCCAGTAGTTTCGGGGCTCTGGGCACTGAAGCTTTCTTT. This translates into CASSFGALGTEAFF. The chain carries TRBV19 and TRBJ1-1; a possible D gene is TRBD1 (5 bases). The ends were cut back, 5 bases at V and 4 bases at J, with 14 bases in the middle. This CDR3 is 14 amino acids long. Germline values: CDR1 LNHDA, CDR2 SQIVND (reference sequence).

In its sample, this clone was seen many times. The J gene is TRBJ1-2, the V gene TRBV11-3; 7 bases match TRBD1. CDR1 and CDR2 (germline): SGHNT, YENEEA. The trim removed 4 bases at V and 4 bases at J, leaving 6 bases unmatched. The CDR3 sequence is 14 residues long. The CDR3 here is CASSSAGQFYGYTF. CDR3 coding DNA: TGTGCCAGCAGCTCTGCGGGACAGTTCTATGGCTACACCTTC. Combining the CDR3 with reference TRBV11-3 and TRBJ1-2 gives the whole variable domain EAGVVQSPRYKIIEKKQPVAFWCNPISGHNTLYWYLQNLGQGPELLIRYENEEAVDDSQLPKDRFSAERLKGVDSTLKIQPAELGDSAVYLCASSSAGQFYGYTFGSGTRLTVV.

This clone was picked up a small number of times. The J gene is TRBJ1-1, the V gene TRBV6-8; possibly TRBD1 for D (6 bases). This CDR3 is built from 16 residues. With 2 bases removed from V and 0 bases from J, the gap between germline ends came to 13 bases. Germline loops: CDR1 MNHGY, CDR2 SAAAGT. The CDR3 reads CASSYNRDSLNTEAFF. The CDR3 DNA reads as TGTGCCAGCAGTTACAACAGGGACTCTTTGAACACTGAAGCTTTCTTT.

CDR3 loop: CASSESFGTPYF. The CDR3 DNA sequence: TGCGCCAGCAGTGAGTCGTTCGGGACTCCTTACTTC. The chain combines TRBV10-2 with TRBJ2-7; TRBD2 might be the D (6 bases). The germline CDR1 and CDR2 sequences are WSHSY and SAAADI. With 0 bases removed from V and 13 bases from J, the gap between germline ends came to 13 bases. The CDR3 covers 12 residues.

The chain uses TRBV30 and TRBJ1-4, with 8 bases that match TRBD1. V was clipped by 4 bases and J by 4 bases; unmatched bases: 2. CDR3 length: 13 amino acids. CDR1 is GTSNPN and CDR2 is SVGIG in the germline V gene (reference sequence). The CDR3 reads CAWKDRGNEKLFF. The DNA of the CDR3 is TGTGCCTGGAAAGACAGGGGTAATGAAAAACTGTTTTTT.

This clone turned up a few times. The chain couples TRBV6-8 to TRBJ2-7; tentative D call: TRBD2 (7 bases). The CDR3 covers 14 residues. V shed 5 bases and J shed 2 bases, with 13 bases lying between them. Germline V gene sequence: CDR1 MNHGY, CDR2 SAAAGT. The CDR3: CASSAGDTAYEQYF. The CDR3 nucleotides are TGTGCCAGCAGTGCGGGGGACACGGCCTACGAGCAGTACTTC.

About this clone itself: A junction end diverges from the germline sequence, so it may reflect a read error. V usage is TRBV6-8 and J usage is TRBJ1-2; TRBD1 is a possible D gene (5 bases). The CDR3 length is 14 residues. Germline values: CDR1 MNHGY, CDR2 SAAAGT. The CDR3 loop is CAISAPWDGYGYTF. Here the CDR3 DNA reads TGTGCCATCAGTGCCCCCTGGGACGGGTATGGCTACACCTTC.

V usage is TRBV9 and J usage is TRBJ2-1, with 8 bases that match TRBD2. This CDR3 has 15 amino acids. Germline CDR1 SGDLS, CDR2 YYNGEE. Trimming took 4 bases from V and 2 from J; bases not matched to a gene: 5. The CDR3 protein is CASSISGRAYNEQFF. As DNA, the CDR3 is TGTGCCAGCAGCATCAGCGGGAGAGCCTACAATGAGCAGTTCTTC.

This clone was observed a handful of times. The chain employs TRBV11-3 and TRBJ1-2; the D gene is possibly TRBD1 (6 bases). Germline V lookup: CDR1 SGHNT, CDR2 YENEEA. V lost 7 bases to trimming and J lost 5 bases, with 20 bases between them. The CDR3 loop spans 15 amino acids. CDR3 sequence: CASTRGGPARYGYTF. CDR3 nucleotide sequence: TGTGCCAGCACCCGGGGGGGGCCAGCCCGATATGGCTACACCTTC.

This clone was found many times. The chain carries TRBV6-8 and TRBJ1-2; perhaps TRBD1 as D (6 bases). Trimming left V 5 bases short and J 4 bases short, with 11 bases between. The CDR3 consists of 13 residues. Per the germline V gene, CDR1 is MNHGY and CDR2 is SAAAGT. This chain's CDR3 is CASSEEGGYGYTF. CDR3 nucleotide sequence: TGTGCCAGCAGTGAGGAGGGGGGCTATGGCTACACCTTC.

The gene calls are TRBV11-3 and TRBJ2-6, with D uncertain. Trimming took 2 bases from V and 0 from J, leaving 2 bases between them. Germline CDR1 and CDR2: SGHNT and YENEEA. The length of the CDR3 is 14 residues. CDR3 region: CASSLPSGANVLTF. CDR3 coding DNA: TGTGCCAGCAGCTTACCCTCTGGGGCCAACGTCCTGACTTTC.

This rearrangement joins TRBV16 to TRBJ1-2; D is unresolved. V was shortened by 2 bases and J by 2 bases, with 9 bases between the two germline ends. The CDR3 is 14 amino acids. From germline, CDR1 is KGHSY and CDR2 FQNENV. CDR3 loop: CASSQDVSNYGYTF. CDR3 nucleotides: TGTGCCAGCAGCCAAGACGTCAGCAACTATGGCTACACCTTC. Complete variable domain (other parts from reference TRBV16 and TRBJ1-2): GEEVAQTPKHLVRGEGQKAKLYCAPIKGHSYVFWYQQVLKNEFKFLISFQNENVFDETGMPKERFSAKCLPNSPCSLEIQATKLEDSAVYFCASSQDVSNYGYTFGSGTRLTVV.

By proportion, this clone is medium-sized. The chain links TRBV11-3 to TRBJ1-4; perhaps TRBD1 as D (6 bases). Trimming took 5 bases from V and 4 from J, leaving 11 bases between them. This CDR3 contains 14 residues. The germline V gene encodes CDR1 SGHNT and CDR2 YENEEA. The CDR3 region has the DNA TGTGCCAGCAGCCTGGAGGGGGGTAATGAAAAACTGTTTTTT. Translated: CASSLEGGNEKLFF.

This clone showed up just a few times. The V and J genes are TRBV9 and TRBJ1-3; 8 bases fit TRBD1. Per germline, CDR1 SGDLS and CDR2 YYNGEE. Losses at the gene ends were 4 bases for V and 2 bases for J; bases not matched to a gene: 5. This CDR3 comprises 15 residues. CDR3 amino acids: CASSHAGGTGNTIYF. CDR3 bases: TGTGCCAGCAGCCACGCAGGGGGCACTGGAAACACCATATATTTT.

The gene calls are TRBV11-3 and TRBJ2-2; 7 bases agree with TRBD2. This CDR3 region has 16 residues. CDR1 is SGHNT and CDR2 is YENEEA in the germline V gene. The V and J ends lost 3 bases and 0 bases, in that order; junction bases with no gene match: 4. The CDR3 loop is CASSFLGLANTGELFF. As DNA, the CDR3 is TGTGCCAGCAGCTTCCTAGGACTAGCGAACACCGGGGAGCTGTTTTTT.

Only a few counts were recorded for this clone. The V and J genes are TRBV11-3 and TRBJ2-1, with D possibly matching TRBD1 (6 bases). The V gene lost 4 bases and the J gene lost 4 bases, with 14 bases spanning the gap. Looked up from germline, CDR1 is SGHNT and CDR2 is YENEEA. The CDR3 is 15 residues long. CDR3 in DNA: TGTGCCAGCAGCTCCACAGGGAGAGGTTACAATGAGCAGTTCTTC. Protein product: CASSSTGRGYNEQFF.

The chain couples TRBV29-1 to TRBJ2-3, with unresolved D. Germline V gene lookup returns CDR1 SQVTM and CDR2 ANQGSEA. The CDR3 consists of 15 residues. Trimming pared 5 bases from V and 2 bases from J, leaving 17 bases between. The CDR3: CSVTRLRTVTDTQYF. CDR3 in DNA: TGCAGCGTTACCAGACTCCGAACGGTCACAGATACGCAGTATTTT.

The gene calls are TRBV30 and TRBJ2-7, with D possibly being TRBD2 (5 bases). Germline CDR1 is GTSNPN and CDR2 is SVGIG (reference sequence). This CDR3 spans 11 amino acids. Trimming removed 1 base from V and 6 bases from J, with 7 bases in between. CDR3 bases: TGTGCCTGGAGTGGTGGAGGCGAGCAGTACTTC. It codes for CAWSGGGEQYF.

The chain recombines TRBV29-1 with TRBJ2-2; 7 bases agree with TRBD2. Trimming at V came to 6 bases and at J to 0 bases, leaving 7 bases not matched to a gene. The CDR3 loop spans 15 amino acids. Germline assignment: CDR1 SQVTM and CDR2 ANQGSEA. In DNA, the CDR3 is TGCAGCGTGGGGAGGGGCGGGACGAACACCGGGGAGCTGTTTTTT. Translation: CSVGRGGTNTGELFF.

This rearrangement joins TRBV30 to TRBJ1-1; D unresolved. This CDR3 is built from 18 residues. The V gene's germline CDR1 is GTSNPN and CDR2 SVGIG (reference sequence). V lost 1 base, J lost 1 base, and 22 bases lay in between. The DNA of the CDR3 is TGTGCCTGGAGTGGGGAGTACGGACTGGGAGGAGAGAACACTGAAGCTTTCTTT. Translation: CAWSGEYGLGGENTEAFF.

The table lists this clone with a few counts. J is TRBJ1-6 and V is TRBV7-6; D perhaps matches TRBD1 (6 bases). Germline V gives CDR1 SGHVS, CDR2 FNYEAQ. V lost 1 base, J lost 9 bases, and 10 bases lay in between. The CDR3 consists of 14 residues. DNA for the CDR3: TGTGCCAGCAGCTTAGGGCAGGGGATTTCACCCCTCCACTTT. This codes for CASSLGQGISPLHF.

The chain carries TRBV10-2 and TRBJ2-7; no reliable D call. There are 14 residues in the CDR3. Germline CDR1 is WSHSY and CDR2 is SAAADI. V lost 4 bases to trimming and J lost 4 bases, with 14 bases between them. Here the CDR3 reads CASSASGSLYEQYF. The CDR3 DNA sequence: TGCGCCAGCAGTGCCTCCGGGTCCCTTTACGAGCAGTACTTC.

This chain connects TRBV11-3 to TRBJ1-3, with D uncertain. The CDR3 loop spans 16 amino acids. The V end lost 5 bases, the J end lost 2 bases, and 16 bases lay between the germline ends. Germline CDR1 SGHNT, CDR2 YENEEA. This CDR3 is CASSQAPGGTGNTIYF. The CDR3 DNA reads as TGTGCCAGCAGCCAAGCCCCCGGAGGGACTGGAAACACCATATATTTT.

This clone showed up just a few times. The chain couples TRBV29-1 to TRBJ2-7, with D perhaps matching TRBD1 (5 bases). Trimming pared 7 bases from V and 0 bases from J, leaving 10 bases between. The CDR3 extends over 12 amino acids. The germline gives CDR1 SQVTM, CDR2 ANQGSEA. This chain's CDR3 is CSAWTLSYEQYF. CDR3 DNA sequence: TGCAGCGCCTGGACACTCTCCTACGAGCAGTACTTC.